This section outlines one TCR beta chain sequence together with its context. This entry belongs to a study of blood T cells in healthy people across ages. The germline V gene has CDR1 SQVTM and CDR2 ANQGSEA. This CDR3 is 14 amino acids long. Between the trimmed V and J ends, which lost 3 bases and 4 bases, there was a span of 10 bases. PCR was performed a second time for about 7 to 12 cycles using a sample-barcoded 5' primer and a J-beta primer mix. TCRdb recomputed calls from the 5' RACE reads with MiXCR, one row per CDR3 protein. The sample carries hundreds of thousands of distinct CDR3 sequences, around three fifths recorded once.

The clonotype was recovered from a man aged 35-49 years in good health. This chain connects TRBV29-1 to TRBJ2-6, with D possibly TRBD2 on 5 matching bases. Sequenced material: blood. The CDR3 loop reads CSVEEVVGANVLTF. For the CDR3, the DNA is TGCAGCGTTGAGGAGGTTGTGGGGGCCAACGTCCTGACTTTC.